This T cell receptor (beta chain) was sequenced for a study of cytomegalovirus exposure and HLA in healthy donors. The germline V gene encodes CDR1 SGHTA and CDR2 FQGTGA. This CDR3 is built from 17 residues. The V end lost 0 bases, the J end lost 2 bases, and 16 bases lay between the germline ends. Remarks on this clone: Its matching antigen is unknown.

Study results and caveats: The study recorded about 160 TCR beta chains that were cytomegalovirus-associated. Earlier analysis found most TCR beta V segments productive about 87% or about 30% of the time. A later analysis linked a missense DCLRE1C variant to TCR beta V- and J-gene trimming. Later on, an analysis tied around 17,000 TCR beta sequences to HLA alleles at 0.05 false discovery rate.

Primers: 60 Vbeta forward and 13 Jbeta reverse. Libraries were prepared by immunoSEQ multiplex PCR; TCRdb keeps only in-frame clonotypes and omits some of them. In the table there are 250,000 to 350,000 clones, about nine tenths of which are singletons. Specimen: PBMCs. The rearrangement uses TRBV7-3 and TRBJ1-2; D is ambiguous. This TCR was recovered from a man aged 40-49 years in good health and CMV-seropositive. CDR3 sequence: CASSLTGSGRLNYGYTF. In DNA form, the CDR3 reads TGTGCCAGCAGCTTAACGGGGAGCGGCCGTCTGAACTATGGCTACACCTTC.